A single TCR beta chain is shown here with its context. Its antigen is not identified. Germline CDR1 and CDR2: DFQATT and SNEGSKA (reference sequence). Trimming shortened V by 6 bases and J by 0 bases, and 15 bases separated the two germline ends. The CDR3 loop spans 16 amino acids. This specimen belongs to a study of T cell repertoires in cytomegalovirus infection. In the study overall: The authors relied on CMV epitopes, both recently identified HLA-C-restricted and well-studied HLA-B-restricted. Through public TCR beta signatures, both CMV infection and matching HLA type were indicated. Regarding the study as a whole: Summed frequency of public TCR beta families distinguished CMV carriers with the relevant HLA.

TCRdb independently ran MiXCR on the reads; one entry per CDR3 protein. Of hundreds of thousands of distinct CDR3 sequences listed, roughly 33% are singletons. Sequences were derived from cultured CD8+ T cells from PBMCs, sampled from culture after CMV antigen stimulation. The rearrangement links TRBV20-1 to TRBJ2-6; D is possibly TRBD1 (5 bases). The clonotype originates from a human donor in good health (CMV status not recorded). Some clones in this sample may be carry-over from other donors' samples. CDR3 in DNA: TGCAGTGCCTCGACAGCAATATGCTCTGGGGCCAACGTCCTGACTTTC. It translates to CSASTAICSGANVLTF.